This TCR beta chain stems from a study of shared clonotypes between healthy human individuals. About the research overall: A couple of women and a few men aged 18 to 49 made up the donors. Study findings and constraints: Naive subsets usually exceeded memory subsets in estimated richness. Shared clonotypes: about 4.6% naive CD4, roughly 4% naive CD8, less than 2.5% memory CD4, more than 0.3% memory CD8.

V shed 3 bases and J shed 1 base, with 15 bases lying between them. Germline V CDR1 and CDR2: LGHNA, YSLEER. The CDR3 is 16 amino acids. Generated by immunoSEQ multiplex PCR, the TCRdb table keeps only in-frame clones and is missing some. The sample holds about 2.3 million clones; approximately 95% are singletons and the top ten take approximately 0.4%. Comment on this clone: Antigen specificity is unknown.

Only Caucasian adults living in Nashville, Tennessee served as donors. The chain joins TRBV4-3 to TRBJ1-1; no reliable D call. Sequencing was performed on naive CD4+ T cells from PBMCs. Subset in this sample: CD45RA+ positively selected. The TCR sequence derives from a man younger than 30 in good health. Some clones in this sample may be carry-over from other donors' samples. CDR3 in amino acids: CASSHKLFQENTEAFF. DNA of the CDR3: TGCGCCAGCAGCCACAAGTTGTTTCAGGAGAACACTGAAGCTTTCTTT.